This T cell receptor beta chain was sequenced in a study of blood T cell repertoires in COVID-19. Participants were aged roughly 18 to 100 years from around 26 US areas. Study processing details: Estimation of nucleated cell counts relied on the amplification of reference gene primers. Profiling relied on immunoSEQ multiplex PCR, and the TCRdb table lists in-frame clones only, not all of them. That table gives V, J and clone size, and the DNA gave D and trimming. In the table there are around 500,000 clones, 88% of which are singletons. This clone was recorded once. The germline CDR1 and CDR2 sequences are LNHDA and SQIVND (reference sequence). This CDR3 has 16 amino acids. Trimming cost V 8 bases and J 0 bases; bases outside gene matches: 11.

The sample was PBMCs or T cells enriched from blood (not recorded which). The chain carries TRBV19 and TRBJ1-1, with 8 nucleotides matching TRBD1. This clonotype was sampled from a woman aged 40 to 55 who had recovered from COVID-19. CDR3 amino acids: CASAPRDRRMNTEAFF. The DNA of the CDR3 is TGTGCCAGTGCCCCCCGGGACAGGAGAATGAACACTGAAGCTTTCTTT.